The clone carrying this T cell receptor (beta chain) was seen a handful of times. As yet, its antigen is unknown. Preparation of the TCRbeta library involved a method that used unique molecular identifiers. TCRdb independently ran MiXCR on the PCR reads; one entry per CDR3 protein. The sample records a few hundred thousand distinct CDR3 sequences, 6.5% to 9% being singletons. Looked up from germline, CDR1 is SGHRS and CDR2 is YFSETQ. J lost 0 bases, V lost 4 bases, and 7 bases had no gene match. This CDR3 contains 15 residues. The data derive from a study of T-cell reconstitution after alpha-beta-depleted transplantation in children. Study-wide findings and caveats: Day-60 TCRbeta diversity that was high in some patients was derived from surviving recipient T cells and thymic progenitors. Where alpha-beta T cells came from about two months after transplant was reportedly several hundred expanded graft clones. Once a year had passed after transplant, T-cell counts and diversity came mostly from newly produced T cells.

The clonotype comes from a female patient aged 2-10 years who had a stem cell transplant for Fanconi anemia, so the T cells may come from the graft donor. Sequencing used peripheral blood, obtained 360 days after TCRalphabeta/CD19-depleted stem cell transplant. V is TRBV5-1 and J is TRBJ2-7; 7 nucleotides align to TRBD1. DNA of the CDR3: TGCGCCAGCAGCCCTCGACAGGGAAGCTCCTACGAGCAGTACTTC. It is translated as CASSPRQGSSYEQYF.